This entry features one TCR beta chain sequence. The data originate from a study of blood T cell repertoires in COVID-19. Participants had their cohort set by participant-reported clinical history. The method was immunoSEQ multiplex PCR; TCRdb's version includes in-frame clones alone and lacks a portion of them. The profile shows about 360,000 clones, 70% to 90% of them singletons. Germline assignment: CDR1 ENHRY and CDR2 SYGVKD. The CDR3 length is 14 residues. Trimming shortened V by 7 bases and J by 0 bases, and 12 bases separated the two germline ends. Sequencing used PBMCs or T cells enriched from blood (not recorded which). This TCR was sampled from a young man who had recovered from COVID-19. The chain carries TRBV10-3 and TRBJ1-1, with D maybe TRBD1 (6 bases). The CDR3 sequence: CAIKGGGVNTEAFF. CDR3 nucleotide sequence: TGTGCCATCAAGGGAGGGGGTGTGAACACTGAAGCTTTCTTT.